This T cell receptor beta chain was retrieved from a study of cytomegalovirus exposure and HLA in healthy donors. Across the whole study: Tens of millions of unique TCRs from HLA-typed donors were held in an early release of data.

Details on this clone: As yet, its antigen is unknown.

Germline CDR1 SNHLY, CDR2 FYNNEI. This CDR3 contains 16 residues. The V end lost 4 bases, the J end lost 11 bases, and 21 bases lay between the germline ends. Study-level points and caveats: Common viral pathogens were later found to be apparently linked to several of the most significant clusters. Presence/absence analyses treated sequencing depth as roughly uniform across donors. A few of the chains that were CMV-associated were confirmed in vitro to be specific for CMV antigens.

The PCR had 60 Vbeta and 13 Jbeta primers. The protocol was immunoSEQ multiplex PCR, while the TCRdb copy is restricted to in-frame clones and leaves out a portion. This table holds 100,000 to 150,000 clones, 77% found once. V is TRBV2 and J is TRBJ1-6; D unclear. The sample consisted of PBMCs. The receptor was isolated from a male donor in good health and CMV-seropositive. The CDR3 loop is CASSVGDEGISAPLHF. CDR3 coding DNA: TGTGCCAGCAGTGTTGGTGATGAGGGAATCTCTGCACCCCTCCACTTT.